The 13 T cell receptor beta chains below were found in one sample sequenced in a study of Ad26.COV2.S vaccination and SARS-CoV-2 variants. Treatment meaning: some 19 received Ad26.COV2.S at low or high dose, single or two shots; five or six received placebo; per-sample allocation not given. Samples came from day 63 after the first vaccine or placebo injection. TCRdb's copy holds only in-frame clones and misses some; the assay was immunoSEQ multiplex PCR. The table shows about 350,000 clones, with 70% to 90% occurring only once. Specimen: peripheral blood, collected in a trial of Ad26.COV2.S vaccine versus placebo. All receptors come from a person between 18 and 65 years old who received the Ad26.COV2.S COVID-19 vaccine or a placebo.

The gene calls are TRBV7-2 and TRBJ2-4, with 12 positions matching TRBD2. The germline V gene encodes CDR1 SGHTA and CDR2 FQGNSA. V dropped 0 bases and J dropped 8; count of bases not matched to a gene: 2. CDR3 size: 15 residues. The CDR3 is CASSLALAGGHIQYF. The CDR3 region has the DNA TGTGCCAGCAGCTTAGCTCTAGCGGGAGGGCACATTCAGTACTTC.

The chain links TRBV11-1 to TRBJ2-1; the match to TRBD1 covers 8 bases. Germline V CDR1 and CDR2: SGHAT, FQDESV (reference sequence). The junction had 6 bases not matched to a gene; V was cut back by 5 bases and J by 0 bases. This CDR3 region has 16 residues. The CDR3 DNA reads as TGTGCCAGCAGCGAGCAGGGGGCCCGCTCCTACAATGAGCAGTTCTTC. This gives the protein CASSEQGARSYNEQFF.

The chain is built from TRBV6-5 and TRBJ1-1, with a possible D match to TRBD1 (6 bases). This CDR3 has 14 amino acids. The germline V gene has CDR1 MNHEY and CDR2 SVGAGI. V was trimmed by 7 bases and J by 1 base, leaving 13 bases between them. This CDR3 reads CASNRAGANTEAFF. In DNA, the CDR3 is TGTGCCAGCAATCGGGCAGGGGCGAACACTGAAGCTTTCTTT.

The gene calls are TRBV5-1 and TRBJ2-4; D is uncertain. Germline assignment: CDR1 SGHRS and CDR2 YFSETQ. The CDR3 has 15 amino acids. The germline V and J ends were trimmed by 0 bases and 1 base, with 8 bases remaining between them. In DNA form, the CDR3 reads TGCGCCAGCAGCTTGGACTTTGTGGCCAAAAACATTCAGTACTTC. It codes for CASSLDFVAKNIQYF.

Ten or more counts support this clone. The chain uses TRBV9 and TRBJ2-7; 12 nucleotides align to TRBD1. There are 17 residues in the CDR3. V lost 0 bases, J lost 5 bases, and 9 bases stayed unmatched. CDR1 and CDR2 (germline): SGDLS, YYNGEE. The CDR3 protein is CASSVEGQGAWRNEQYF. The DNA of the CDR3 is TGTGCCAGCAGCGTAGAGGGACAGGGGGCTTGGAGGAACGAGCAGTACTTC.

V usage is TRBV9 and J usage is TRBJ1-2; no clear D. CDR1 is SGDLS, CDR2 YYNGEE, per germline. This CDR3 region has 13 residues. With 5 bases removed from V and 3 bases from J, the gap between germline ends came to 11 bases. The CDR3 loop reads CASRAMGDYGYTF. As DNA, the CDR3 is TGTGCCAGCAGGGCCATGGGCGACTATGGCTACACCTTC.

The chain recombines TRBV5-6 with TRBJ2-1; no clear D. Per germline, CDR1 SGHDT and CDR2 YYEEEE. Trimming left V 2 bases short and J 9 bases short, with 15 bases between. This CDR3 has 14 amino acids. CDR3 loop: CASSFGDRLGEQFF. The CDR3 region has the DNA TGTGCCAGCAGCTTTGGCGATCGACTTGGTGAGCAGTTCTTC.

The chain is built from TRBV6-2 or TRBV6-3 and TRBJ1-6; D gene unclear. The V gene's germline CDR1 is MNHEY and CDR2 SVGEGT. The CDR3 consists of 14 residues. Trimming stripped 1 base from V and 7 bases from J, with 8 bases between. The CDR3 loop is CASSYLAENSPLHF. In DNA form, the CDR3 reads TGTGCCAGCAGTTACTTGGCAGAGAATTCACCCCTCCACTTT.

CDR3 sequence reads: CAISEERTVQYF. The CDR3 coding sequence is TGTGCCATCAGTGAGGAACGGACTGTGCAGTATTTT. The chain uses TRBV10-3 and TRBJ2-3, with a possible D match to TRBD2 (5 bases). CDR3 length: 12 amino acids. The germline V gene encodes CDR1 ENHRY and CDR2 SYGVKD. Trimming removed 2 bases from V and 11 bases from J, with 11 bases in between.

As DNA, the CDR3 is TGTGCCAGCAACCCGGGAAGGGTGGGCGAGCAGTACTTC. Protein sequence: CASNPGRVGEQYF. The chain has TRBV7-8 and TRBJ2-7; a weak D match, TRBD2 (5 bases). The germline V gene encodes CDR1 SGHVS and CDR2 FQNEAQ. V was pared by 7 bases and J by 6 bases, with 16 bases between. CDR3 length equals 13 residues. Complete variable domain (other parts from reference TRBV7-8 and TRBJ2-7): GAGVSQSPRYKVAKRGQDVALRCDPISGHVSLFWYQQALGQGPEFLTYFQNEAQLDKSGLPSDRFFAERPEGSVSTLKIQRTQQEDSAVYLCASNPGRVGEQYFGPGTRLTVT.

The rearrangement joins TRBV7-9 to TRBJ1-2; perhaps TRBD1 as D (5 bases). The germline V and J ends were trimmed by 3 bases and 1 base, with 9 bases remaining between them. The CDR3 extends over 14 amino acids. The germline V gene has CDR1 SEHNR and CDR2 FQNEAQ (reference sequence). The CDR3: CASSFSGGNYGYTF. CDR3 DNA sequence: TGTGCCAGCAGCTTCTCGGGGGGTAACTATGGCTACACCTTC.

The V and J genes are TRBV10-2 and TRBJ2-3, with TRBD2 identical over 9 bases. The trim removed 2 bases at V and 7 bases at J, leaving 7 bases unmatched. The CDR3 is made up of 15 amino acids. CDR1 and CDR2 (germline): WSHSY, SAAADI. The CDR3: CASSEAGGLGYTQYF. The CDR3 nucleotides read TGCGCCAGCAGTGAGGCGGGAGGGCTCGGGTATACGCAGTATTTT.

A single count supports this clone. The V and J genes are TRBV12-3 or TRBV12-4 and TRBJ2-5; D may be TRBD1 (7 bases). Trimming took 8 bases from V and 2 from J, leaving 12 bases between them. CDR3 length equals 13 residues. The CDR3: CASGGTVQETQYF. Written as DNA, the CDR3 is TGTGCCAGCGGAGGGACAGTACAAGAGACCCAGTACTTC.